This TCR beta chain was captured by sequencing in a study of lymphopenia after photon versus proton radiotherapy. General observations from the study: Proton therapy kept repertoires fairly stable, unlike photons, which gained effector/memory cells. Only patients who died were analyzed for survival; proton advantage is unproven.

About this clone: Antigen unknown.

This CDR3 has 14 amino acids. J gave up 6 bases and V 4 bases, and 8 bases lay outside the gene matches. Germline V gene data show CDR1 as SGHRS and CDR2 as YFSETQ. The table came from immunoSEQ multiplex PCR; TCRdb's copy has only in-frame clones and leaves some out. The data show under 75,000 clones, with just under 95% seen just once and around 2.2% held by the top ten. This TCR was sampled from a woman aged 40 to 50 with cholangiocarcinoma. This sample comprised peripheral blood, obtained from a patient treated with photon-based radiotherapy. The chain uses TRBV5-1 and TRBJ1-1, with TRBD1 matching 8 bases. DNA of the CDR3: TGCGCCAGCAGCGGAGGACAGGGAAGGGCTGAAGCTTTCTTT. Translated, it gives CASSGGQGRAEAFF.